A single sample is the source of the 20 T cell receptor beta chains below, sequenced in a study of T-cell memory formation after mild COVID-19. MiXCR, applied by TCRdb to the 5' RACE reads, yields one record per CDR3 protein. The sample gives roughly 370,000 distinct CDR3 sequences, approximately 15% of which show up once; approximately 21% is in the top ten. Sequenced material: PBMCs or a T cell subset sorted from them (not recorded which). The source is a man younger than 30 who had mild COVID-19 (a few samples of this study predate the infection). Cell type and time point are not known.

This clonotype was detected a few times. The CDR3: CASSYPSGGPTTDTQYF. DNA of the CDR3: TGTGCCAGCAGTTACCCCAGCGGGGGGCCGACCACAGATACGCAGTATTTT. V is TRBV6-6 and J is TRBJ2-3; 9 bases map to TRBD2. Unmatched junction bases numbered 8, after V lost 2 bases and J lost 2 bases. There are 17 residues in the CDR3. CDR1 MNHNY and CDR2 SVGAGI come from the germline V gene (reference sequence).

This clonotype was recorded once. This chain links TRBV6-2 or TRBV6-3 with TRBJ1-6; D is ambiguous. This CDR3 is 14 amino acids long. Per germline, CDR1 MNHEY and CDR2 SVGEGT. Trimming removed 7 bases from V and 6 bases from J, with 13 bases in between. The CDR3 bases are TGTGCCAGCACTCCTCCTTGGGGTAATTCACCCCTCCACTTT. This translates into CASTPPWGNSPLHF.

The rearrangement links TRBV29-1 to TRBJ2-7; 7 bases line up with TRBD1. Germline CDR1 is SQVTM and CDR2 is ANQGSEA. The CDR3 extends over 12 amino acids. V lost 4 bases, J lost 9 bases, and 9 bases stayed unmatched. CDR3 amino acids: CSVATGTSGQYV. The CDR3 DNA follows: TGCAGCGTTGCGACAGGGACCTCCGGGCAGTACGTC.

This chain's CDR3 is CASSALAGAFF. Here the CDR3 DNA reads TGCGCCAGCAGTGCCCTGGCGGGGGCTTTCTTT. V is TRBV10-2 and J is TRBJ1-1, with D unclear. Germline V CDR1 and CDR2: WSHSY, SAAADI. Trimming took off 4 bases at V and 11 bases at J, with 11 bases between the two ends. The CDR3 is 11 residues long.

This clonotype was seen only once. V gene TRBV7-7 combines with J gene TRBJ2-3, with a tentative D call TRBD1 (5 bases). Germline CDR1 and CDR2: SSHAT and FNYEAQ (reference sequence). V was trimmed by 6 bases and J by 0 bases, leaving 7 bases between them. This CDR3 spans 13 amino acids. DNA of the CDR3: TGTGCCAGCAGTAGACAGAGCACAGATACGCAGTATTTT. Its protein is CASSRQSTDTQYF.

The chain combines TRBV7-2 with TRBJ2-6; D ambiguous. The V gene's germline CDR1 is SGHTA and CDR2 FQGNSA. Trimming took 3 bases from V and 0 from J, leaving 12 bases between them. This CDR3 contains 17 residues. CDR3 coding DNA: TGTGCCAGCAGCTTGCGAGGTCCGACCTCTGGGGCCAACGTCCTGACTTTC. Its protein product is CASSLRGPTSGANVLTF.

CDR3 nucleotide sequence: TGTGCCAGCAGCCCGACCCCCAGGGAGCAGTTCTTC. It translates to CASSPTPREQFF. The V call is TRBV7-2, the J call TRBJ2-1, with D unresolved. Deletions cut 5 bases from V and 10 bases from J, with 12 bases between. There are 12 residues in the CDR3. CDR1 and CDR2 (germline): SGHTA, FQGNSA.

In this sample, this clonotype turned up many times. This chain links TRBV7-6 with TRBJ2-2; D gene ambiguous. The CDR3 totals 14 residues. Trimming removed 3 bases from V and 0 bases from J, with 5 bases in between. Germline V gives CDR1 SGHVS, CDR2 FNYEAQ. CDR3 amino acids: CASSFLTNTGELFF. The CDR3 coding sequence is TGTGCCAGCAGCTTCTTGACGAACACCGGGGAGCTGTTTTTT.

This clonotype was seen ten or more times. V usage is TRBV7-9 and J usage is TRBJ2-1; D is uncertain. Trimming removed 5 bases from V and 5 bases from J, with 16 bases in between. The CDR3 is 15 amino acids. CDR1 SEHNR and CDR2 FQNEAQ come from the germline V gene (reference sequence). CDR3 region: CASSPFSYMDNEQFF. In nucleotides, the CDR3 is TGTGCCAGCAGCCCTTTTTCATACATGGACAATGAGCAGTTCTTC.

The sample holds a few counts of this clonotype. For the CDR3, the DNA is TGTGCCAGCGGACTATTCACCGGGGAGCTGTTTTTT. Its protein is CASGLFTGELFF. The chain employs TRBV6-5 and TRBJ2-2; a possible D gene is TRBD2 (6 bases). Trimming removed 8 bases at V and 4 bases at J, with 8 bases between. The V gene's germline CDR1 is MNHEY and CDR2 SVGAGI. The CDR3 covers 12 residues.

This clonotype was counted many times. The chain couples TRBV7-2 to TRBJ1-1; D may be TRBD1 (6 bases). V lost 5 bases, J lost 6 bases, and 16 bases lay in between. The germline gives CDR1 SGHTA, CDR2 FQGNSA. The CDR3 is 14 residues long. This CDR3 reads CASSSLRGNAEAFF. CDR3 bases: TGTGCCAGCAGCAGCCTCAGGGGAAATGCTGAAGCTTTCTTT.

This clonotype showed up just a few times. J is TRBJ2-7 and V is TRBV3-1; D not certain. Germline V lookup: CDR1 LGHDT, CDR2 YNNKEL (reference sequence). CDR3 size: 13 residues. With 5 bases removed from V and 0 bases from J, the gap between germline ends came to 8 bases. The CDR3 loop reads CASSNRGSYEQYF. In DNA form, the CDR3 reads TGTGCCAGCAGCAACAGAGGCTCCTACGAGCAGTACTTC.

This clonotype was seen only a few times. V and J are TRBV5-6 and TRBJ1-6; 7 bases map to TRBD1. The junction had 8 bases not matched to a gene; V was cut back by 5 bases and J by 6 bases. Germline V gene data show CDR1 as SGHDT and CDR2 as YYEEEE. The CDR3 is made up of 15 amino acids. CDR3 DNA sequence: TGTGCCAGCAGTCGGGAGGACAGGAGTAATTCACCCCTCCACTTT. Protein product: CASSREDRSNSPLHF.

This clonotype was detected a few times. V gene TRBV4-1 combines with J gene TRBJ1-4; no firm D call. The V gene's germline CDR1 is MGHRA and CDR2 YSYEKL. The CDR3 runs to 16 residues. V was clipped by 2 bases and J by 6 bases, with 16 bases between them. The CDR3 region is CASSQRNSVGDEKLFF. The DNA for the CDR3 is TGCGCCAGCAGCCAACGAAATAGCGTTGGAGATGAAAAACTGTTTTTT.

There are a few counts of this clonotype. The rearrangement joins TRBV20-1 to TRBJ2-4; D may match TRBD1 or TRBD2 (5 bases each). Germline V gene lookup returns CDR1 DFQATT and CDR2 SNEGSKA (reference sequence). Trimming took off 6 bases at V and 12 bases at J, with 18 bases between the two ends. The CDR3 contains 12 residues. The chain's CDR3 is CSAALIRAGQYF. The DNA of the CDR3 is TGCAGTGCCGCCCTAATCAGGGCGGGTCAGTACTTC.

This clonotype has ten or more counts. The chain employs TRBV20-1 and TRBJ2-7, with TRBD1 matching over 7 bases. V dropped 4 bases and J dropped 5; count of bases not matched to a gene: 8. Germline assignment: CDR1 DFQATT and CDR2 SNEGSKA (reference sequence). This CDR3 spans 13 amino acids. CDR3 nucleotide sequence: TGCAGTGCTAAGAAGCCAGGGGGTCACGAGCAGTACGTC. This encodes CSAKKPGGHEQYV.

This chain links TRBV6-2 or TRBV6-3 with TRBJ2-5; 11 nucleotides align to TRBD2. CDR1 is MNHEY and CDR2 is SVGEGT in the germline V gene. The CDR3 spans 14 residues. The J segment lost 1 base and the V segment lost 8 bases, leaving 3 bases of the junction unmatched. CDR3 protein: CASDGLAGQETQYF. CDR3 DNA: TGTGCCAGCGACGGACTAGCGGGCCAAGAGACCCAGTACTTC.

The chain links TRBV7-2 to TRBJ2-1; tentative D call: TRBD1 (5 bases). Trimming left V 2 bases short and J 8 bases short, with 13 bases between. This CDR3 comprises 14 residues. Germline V lookup: CDR1 SGHTA, CDR2 FQGNSA. This CDR3 reads CASSLLQGPYEQFF. Here the CDR3 DNA reads TGTGCCAGCAGCTTACTGCAGGGCCCCTATGAGCAGTTCTTC.

This chain connects TRBV18 to TRBJ2-5; D gene unclear. The CDR3 spans 14 residues. V dropped 3 bases and J dropped 4 bases, with 12 bases sitting between them. In germline, CDR1 is KGHSH, CDR2 LQKENI. This CDR3 is CASSPSLPPETQYF. As DNA, the CDR3 is TGTGCCAGCTCACCCTCACTACCCCCAGAGACCCAGTACTTC.

The chain has TRBV6-2 or TRBV6-3 and TRBJ2-7; D is possibly TRBD2 (5 bases). Germline assignment: CDR1 MNHEY and CDR2 SVGEGT. This CDR3 comprises 14 residues. The V end lost 2 bases, the J end lost 6 bases, and 14 bases lay between the germline ends. As DNA, the CDR3 is TGTGCCAGCAGTTACCGGGCCGGGATCCGCGAGCAGTACGTC. This sequence encodes CASSYRAGIREQYV.